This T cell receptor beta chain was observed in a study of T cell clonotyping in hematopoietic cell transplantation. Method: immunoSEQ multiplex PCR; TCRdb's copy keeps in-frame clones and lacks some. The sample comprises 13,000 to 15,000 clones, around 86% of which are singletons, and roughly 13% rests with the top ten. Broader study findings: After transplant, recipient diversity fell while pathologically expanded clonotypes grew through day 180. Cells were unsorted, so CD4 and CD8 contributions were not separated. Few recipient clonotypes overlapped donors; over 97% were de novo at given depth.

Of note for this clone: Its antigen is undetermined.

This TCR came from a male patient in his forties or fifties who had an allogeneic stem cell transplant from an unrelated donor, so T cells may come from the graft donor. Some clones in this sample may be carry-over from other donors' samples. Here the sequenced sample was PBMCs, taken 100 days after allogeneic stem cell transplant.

Here the CDR3 DNA reads TGCAGCGTTGAAGATGGATCCGGGGGCACTGAAGCTTTCTTT. It specifies CSVEDGSGGTEAFF. The rearrangement joins TRBV29-1 to TRBJ1-1; weak D call: TRBD1 (5 bases). In germline, CDR1 is SQVTM, CDR2 ANQGSEA. Deletions cut 0 bases from V and 4 bases from J, with 12 bases between. The CDR3 sequence is 14 residues long.